The 20 T cell receptor beta chains below come from one sample, sequenced in a study of T cell responses to AZD1222 COVID-19 vaccine. This table comes from immunoSEQ multiplex PCR, and its TCRdb copy is limited to in-frame clones, with some not included. The sample lists about 120,000 clones, about 85% occurring once. Specimen: peripheral blood, collected 28 days after the second AZD1222 dose. These receptors all stem from an adult who received the AZD1222 COVID-19 vaccine.

This chain connects TRBV11-2 to TRBJ2-5, with D possibly matching TRBD1 (6 bases). Germline-derived CDR1 and CDR2 are SGHAT and FQNNGV. Trimming pared 4 bases from V and 5 bases from J, leaving 8 bases between. This CDR3 comprises 12 residues. CDR3 protein: CASSSQGETQYF. CDR3 in DNA: TGTGCCAGCAGCTCCCAGGGGGAGACCCAGTACTTC.

This chain links TRBV3-1 (or the pseudogene TRBV3-2) with TRBJ2-7; no reliable D call. Germline V gene lookup returns CDR1 LGHDT and CDR2 YNNKEL (reference sequence). CDR3 length equals 14 residues. Trimming left V 2 bases short and J 0 bases short, with 8 bases between. CDR3 sequence reads: CASSQHGSSYEQYF. The CDR3 DNA reads TGTGCCAGCAGCCAACACGGGTCCTCCTACGAGCAGTACTTC.

V and J are TRBV7-5 and TRBJ2-7; TRBD2 was called by the table and not checked on the DNA. TRBV7-5 is labeled a pseudogene. The CDR3 has 14 residues. CDR3 in amino acids: CVRSLGRADYEQYF. In nucleotides, the CDR3 is TGTGTCAGAAGCTTAGGTCGAGCGGACTACGAGCAGTACTTC.

The gene calls are TRBV5-1 and TRBJ2-3, with 11 bases aligning to TRBD2. V trimming: 0 bases; J trimming: 6 bases; junction bases outside the gene matches: 9. CDR1 is SGHRS, CDR2 YFSETQ, per germline. The CDR3 is 17 residues long. The CDR3 bases are TGCGCCAGCAGCTTGGCCCTGGGTAGCGGGGGGGCTGATACGCAGTATTTT. Its translation is CASSLALGSGGADTQYF.

The chain is built from TRBV12-3 or TRBV12-4 and TRBJ1-2; D uncertain. V was clipped by 6 bases and J by 6 bases, with 14 bases between them. CDR3 length: 13 amino acids. Here the CDR3 DNA reads TGTGCCAGCAGCCTAGGAGTCTGGGATGGCTACACCTTC. This gives the protein CASSLGVWDGYTF.

This rearrangement joins TRBV27 to TRBJ1-6; 8 bases line up with TRBD1. V was clipped by 2 bases and J by 10 bases; unmatched bases: 10. Germline V gene data show CDR1 as MNHEY and CDR2 as SMNVEV (reference sequence). CDR3 length: 16 residues. This CDR3 reads CASSLNGQGAYSPLHF. The CDR3 bases are TGTGCCAGCAGTTTAAACGGACAGGGCGCCTACTCACCCCTCCACTTT.

The chain couples TRBV7-2 to TRBJ2-1; 7 bases are a match to TRBD1. V trimming: 1 base; J trimming: 4 bases; junction bases outside the gene matches: 13. Germline V lookup: CDR1 SGHTA, CDR2 FQGNSA. This CDR3 region has 18 residues. The CDR3 protein is CASSLGLKGALTYNEQFF. The CDR3 nucleotides are TGTGCCAGCAGCTTAGGTTTGAAGGGGGCTCTGACGTACAATGAGCAGTTCTTC.

V gene TRBV27 combines with J gene TRBJ2-7; D might be TRBD1 (5 bases). V was clipped by 5 bases and J by 3 bases, with 11 bases between them. Per germline, CDR1 MNHEY and CDR2 SMNVEV (reference sequence). CDR3 size: 13 residues. Here the CDR3 DNA reads TGTGCCAGCAGTGGCAGGGTACGCTACGAGCAGTACTTC. Its protein product is CASSGRVRYEQYF.

This chain connects TRBV5-1 to TRBJ2-5, with 9 positions matching TRBD1. CDR3 size: 14 residues. Germline V gene data show CDR1 as SGHRS and CDR2 as YFSETQ. After removal of 2 bases from V and 4 bases from J, the junction contained 3 bases not matched to a gene. The CDR3 region has the DNA TGCGCCAGCAGCTTACAGGGGGCGGGAGAGACCCAGTACTTC. This sequence encodes CASSLQGAGETQYF.

The chain combines TRBV4-1 with TRBJ2-1; no firm D call. CDR1 MGHRA and CDR2 YSYEKL come from the germline V gene. The CDR3 has 11 residues. V was shortened by 1 base and J by 8 bases, with 3 bases between the two germline ends. CDR3 DNA: TGCGCCAGCAGCCAAGGTGATGAGCAGTTCTTC. It is translated as CASSQGDEQFF.

The chain couples TRBV5-1 to TRBJ1-1; D gene ambiguous. The length of the CDR3 is 13 residues. V was cut by 4 bases and J by 4 bases, with 11 bases left in between. Germline assignment: CDR1 SGHRS and CDR2 YFSETQ. CDR3 coding DNA: TGCGCCAGCAGCCTCTCTGTTACCACTGAAGCTTTCTTT. This sequence encodes CASSLSVTTEAFF.

The gene calls are TRBV24-1 and TRBJ2-1; D assignment may be TRBD1 or TRBD2 (6 bases each). This CDR3 comprises 13 residues. Trimming stripped 5 bases from V and 5 bases from J, with 9 bases between. Germline CDR1 KGHDR, CDR2 SFDVKD. The CDR3 sequence: CATSGGADNEQFF. The DNA of the CDR3 is TGTGCCACCAGTGGGGGGGCCGACAATGAGCAGTTCTTC.

The J gene is TRBJ1-2, the V gene TRBV27; 9 bases fit TRBD1. V was clipped by 3 bases and J by 10 bases; unmatched bases: 6. Germline V gives CDR1 MNHEY, CDR2 SMNVEV (reference sequence). The CDR3 spans 13 residues. The CDR3 nucleotides read TGTGCCAGCAGTTTCAGACAGGGGGATCACTACACCTTC. Its translation: CASSFRQGDHYTF.

The rearrangement joins TRBV19 to TRBJ2-5, with 7 bases matching TRBD2. V dropped 3 bases and J dropped 5; count of bases not matched to a gene: 3. The CDR3 sequence is 13 residues long. The germline V gene encodes CDR1 LNHDA and CDR2 SQIVND (reference sequence). CDR3 sequence (DNA): TGTGCCAGTAGTATGGTAGCGGGTGAGACCCAGTACTTC. Translating gives CASSMVAGETQYF.

The V call is TRBV4-1, the J call TRBJ2-5; 8 bases map to TRBD2. V shed 4 bases, J shed 5 bases, and the junction held 3 bases outside the gene matches. Germline CDR1 is MGHRA and CDR2 is YSYEKL. The CDR3 has 13 amino acids. The CDR3 sequence: CASSLAGMETQYF. CDR3 in DNA: TGCGCCAGCAGCCTAGCGGGGATGGAGACCCAGTACTTC.

The chain is built from TRBV5-1 and TRBJ2-2; no reliable D call. V was trimmed by 4 bases and J by 5 bases, leaving 9 bases between them. Germline-derived CDR1 and CDR2 are SGHRS and YFSETQ. This CDR3 spans 13 amino acids. The CDR3: CASSLEFTGELFF. The CDR3 DNA follows: TGCGCCAGCAGCCTGGAGTTTACCGGGGAGCTGTTTTTT.

The chain recombines TRBV18 with TRBJ1-1; TRBD1 is a possible D gene (6 bases). CDR3 length: 13 amino acids. Trimming took off 6 bases at V and 10 bases at J, with 18 bases between the two ends. Germline V gene lookup returns CDR1 KGHSH and CDR2 LQKENI. The CDR3, as DNA: TGTGCCAGCTCGCCCACGAACAGGGAGACAGCTTTCTTT. It yields the protein CASSPTNRETAFF. Filled out from reference TRBV18 and TRBJ1-1, the complete variable domain reads NAGVMQNPRHLVRRRGQEARLRCSPMKGHSHVYWYRQLPEEGLKFMVYLQKENIIDESGMPKERFSAEFPKEGPSILRIQQVVRGDSAAYFCASSPTNRETAFFGQGTRLTVV.

This rearrangement joins TRBV18 to TRBJ2-4, with a tentative D call TRBD1 (6 bases). In germline, CDR1 is KGHSH, CDR2 LQKENI. The CDR3 has 15 residues. The V gene lost 2 bases and the J gene lost 1 base, with 9 bases spanning the gap. The CDR3 spells CASSPMQGAKNIQYF. CDR3 coding DNA: TGTGCCAGCTCACCAATGCAGGGGGCCAAAAACATTCAGTACTTC.

The V gene is TRBV5-1, the J gene TRBJ2-5; 7 bases are shared with TRBD1. Germline V gene sequence: CDR1 SGHRS, CDR2 YFSETQ. The CDR3 has 13 residues. Unmatched junction bases numbered 3, after V lost 4 bases and J lost 3 bases. CDR3 residues: CASSRDSEETQYF. The CDR3 nucleotides are TGCGCCAGCAGCAGGGACAGCGAAGAGACCCAGTACTTC.

Points on this clone: Other DNA sequences from this sample encode an identical CDR3 as well. The chain uses TRBV5-1 and TRBJ1-2; 7 bases fit TRBD1. CDR1 is SGHRS, CDR2 YFSETQ, per germline. With V trimmed by 0 bases and J by 8 bases, 4 bases remained unmatched. There are 13 residues in the CDR3. CDR3 bases: TGCGCCAGCAGCTTGGAGGGGGCTGGAGGCTACACCTTC. It translates to CASSLEGAGGYTF.